This paragraph covers one T cell receptor beta chain sequence. This clone is described as medium-sized (0.01 to 0.1%). Its specific antigen is unknown. There are no base qualities to consult, and no much larger clone falls within one base. The CDR3, from cysteine to phenylalanine, totals 12 residues. Only the CDR3 DNA stays, 36 bases, in frame from base 1. Reading the germline V gene (reference sequence) gives CDR1 SGHAT and CDR2 FQDESV. A distance of 12 bases separates the germline ends of V and J, which lose 11 bases and 2 bases respectively. The immunoSEQ assay, a bias-controlled multiplex PCR using V- and J-specific primers, was used to amplify TCR beta CDR3 regions from genomic DNA. In a second PCR step, the CDR3 amplicons were tagged with a proprietary barcode plus Illumina adapter sequences. CDR3 libraries were sequenced on an Illumina MiSeq instrument. On the study's bioinformatics: Export and quality control were handled in immunoSEQ Analyzer 3.0, while downstream analyses relied on R Bioconductor and Immunarch. Only productive rearrangements in the normalized downsampled data set were used to calculate repertoire metrics. Clonotypes larger than 5 templates in the normalized cohort were defined as pathologically expanded. The Inverse Simpson Index was used to measure repertoire diversity. To capture all clonotypes, the CMV-specificity analyses were run on the non-normalized data set. TCRdb holds this immuneACCESS table with in-frame rearrangements only. Some clones are missing; in checked studies, unresolved V genes explain under half, and the rest has no known cause. The DNA was the basis for D and trimming; V, J and clone size are from that table. The sample profile shows several thousand clones; about 30% of them were found once. The ten largest clones add up to about a sixth of the sample.

Interpreted using the paper, the time point label stands for: 30 days after allo-HCT. Blood samples were obtained from recipients approximately 28 days before transplant and at days 30, 100 and 180 after transplant. Nuclei Lysis Solution was used to extract genomic DNA from fresh or cryopreserved unfractionated peripheral blood mononuclear cells. The sample originates from a study of T cell clonotyping in hematopoietic cell transplantation (dated by TCRdb to about 2021). Regarding the complete study: A total of about 140 blood samples were gathered in the study from 30 to 35 consecutive transplant recipients along with their related donors. Patients were recruited between September 2015 and January 2017 and followed until September 2020 or death. Findings and caveats that apply to the study as a whole: The sample size was limited and the cells went unsorted, which meant the CD4 and CD8 repertoire contributions could not be told apart. Overlap with donor repertoires was found for only a small fraction of recipient repertoires, with over 95% found to appear de novo at the given depth. Broader TCR repertoire diversity after transplant was predicted by Inverse Simpson Index values from donors and from recipients before transplant. After transplant, TCR diversity in recipients dropped, and pathologically expanded clonotypes climbed progressively between day 30 and day 180.

Recombination joined TRBV11-1 with TRBJ1-1; the D segment could be TRBD1, given 5 matching bases. The source material was peripheral blood mononuclear cells, sampled 30 days after allogeneic stem cell transplant. The receptor's source is a female patient aged 50-59 years who had an allogeneic stem cell transplant from an unrelated donor, so the T cells may come from the graft donor. Some clones in this sample may be carry-over from other donors' samples. CDR3 loop: CARGWGNTEAFF. The nucleotide sequence reads as follows: TGTGCCCGGGGGTGGGGAAACACTGAAGCTTTCTTT.